This T cell receptor (beta chain) emerged from a study of T cells after yellow fever vaccination. This CDR3 comprises 16 residues. The germline V gene encodes CDR1 SGHTA and CDR2 FQGNSA. V shed 1 base and J 2 bases; nucleotides not matched to a gene: 2. TCR cDNA was made by 5'RACE template switching, adding a universal primer site and UMIs. From the 5' RACE reads, TCRdb called clonotypes with MiXCR, one entry per CDR3 protein. This table holds around 260,000 distinct CDR3 sequences, approximately 5.2% found once. This clonotype was seen many times. The chain carries TRBV7-2 and TRBJ2-4; 10 bases fit TRBD2. The source of this sequence is a man younger than 35 who received the YFV17D yellow fever vaccine. Source: CD4+ T cells sorted from PBMCs, taken on the day of the yellow fever booster vaccination. CDR3 nucleotides: TGTGCCAGCAGCTTAGGAGCGGGGGGGTCCAAAAACATTCAGTACTTC. It encodes CASSLGAGGSKNIQYF.